This TCR beta chain comes out of a study of CD8 T cells in Susac syndrome. The CDR3 runs 15 residues. The germline gives CDR1 SNHLY, CDR2 FYNNEI. The ends were cut back, 4 bases at V and 5 bases at J, with 15 bases in the middle. Negative magnetic isolation gave CD8+ and CD4+ cells; FACS enriched CD8+ TEMRA. RNA was extracted with the RNeasy kit, and a quantity of about 0.45 to 1 ug was reverse transcribed using random hexamers. TCR beta CDR3 was amplified by immunoSEQ covering 54 Vbeta and 13 Jbeta. Each CDR3 protein gets one entry after TCRdb re-called the immunoSEQ multiplex PCR reads with MiXCR. The repertoire holds 77,000 or so distinct CDR3 sequences, with under 95% as singletons.

The V gene is TRBV2, the J gene TRBJ2-1, with D perhaps matching TRBD2 (6 bases). The sequenced sample was CD4+ T cells from PBMCs. The origin of this receptor is a human donor with Susac syndrome. The CDR3 is CASSGMSGLNNEQFF. CDR3 coding DNA: TGTGCCAGCAGTGGGATGAGTGGACTAAACAATGAGCAGTTCTTC.